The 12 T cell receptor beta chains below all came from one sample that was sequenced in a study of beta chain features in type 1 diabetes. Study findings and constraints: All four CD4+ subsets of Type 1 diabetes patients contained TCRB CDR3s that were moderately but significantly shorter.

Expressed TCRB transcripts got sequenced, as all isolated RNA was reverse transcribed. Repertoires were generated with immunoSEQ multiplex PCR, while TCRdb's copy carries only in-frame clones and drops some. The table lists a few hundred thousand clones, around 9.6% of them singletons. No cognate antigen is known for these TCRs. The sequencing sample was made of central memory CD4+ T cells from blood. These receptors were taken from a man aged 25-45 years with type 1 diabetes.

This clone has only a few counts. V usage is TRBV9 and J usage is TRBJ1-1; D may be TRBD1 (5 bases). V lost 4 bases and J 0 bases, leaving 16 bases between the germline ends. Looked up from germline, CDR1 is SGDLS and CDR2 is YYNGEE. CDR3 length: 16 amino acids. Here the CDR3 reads CASSRGVGVMNTEAFF. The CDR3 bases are TGTGCCAGCAGCCGGGGGGTTGGGGTTATGAACACTGAAGCTTTCTTT.

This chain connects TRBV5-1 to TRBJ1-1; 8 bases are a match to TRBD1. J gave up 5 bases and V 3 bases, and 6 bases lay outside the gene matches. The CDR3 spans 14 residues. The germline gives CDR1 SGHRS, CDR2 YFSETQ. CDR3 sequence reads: CASSWGQDGTEAFF. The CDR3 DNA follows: TGCGCCAGCAGCTGGGGACAGGATGGGACTGAAGCTTTCTTT.

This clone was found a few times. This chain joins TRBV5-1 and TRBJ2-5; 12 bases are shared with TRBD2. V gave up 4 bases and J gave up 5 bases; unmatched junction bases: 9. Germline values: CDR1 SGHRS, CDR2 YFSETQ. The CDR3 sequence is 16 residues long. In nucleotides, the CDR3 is TGCGCCAGCAGCCCCCGGACTAGCGGGAAGTCGGAGACCCAGTACTTC. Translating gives CASSPRTSGKSETQYF.

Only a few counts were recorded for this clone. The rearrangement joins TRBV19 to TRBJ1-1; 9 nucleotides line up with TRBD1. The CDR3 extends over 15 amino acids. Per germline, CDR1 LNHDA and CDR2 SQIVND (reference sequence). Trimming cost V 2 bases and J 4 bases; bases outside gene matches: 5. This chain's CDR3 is CASSISGQGVTEAFF. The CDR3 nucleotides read TGTGCCAGTAGTATATCGGGACAGGGTGTCACTGAAGCTTTCTTT.

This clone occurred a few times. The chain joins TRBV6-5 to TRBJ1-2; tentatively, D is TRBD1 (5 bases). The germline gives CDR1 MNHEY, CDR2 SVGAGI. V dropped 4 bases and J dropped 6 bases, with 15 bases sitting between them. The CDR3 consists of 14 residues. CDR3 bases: TGTGCCAGCAGTTTTACAGGACGGAGCGATGGCTACACCTTC. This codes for CASSFTGRSDGYTF.

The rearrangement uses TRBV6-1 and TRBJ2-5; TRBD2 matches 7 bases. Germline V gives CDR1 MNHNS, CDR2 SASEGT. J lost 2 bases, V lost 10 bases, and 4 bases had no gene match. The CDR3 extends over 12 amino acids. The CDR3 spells CAISAGQETQYF. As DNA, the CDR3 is TGTGCCATCTCAGCGGGGCAAGAGACCCAGTACTTC.

The CDR3 sequence: CASAPSPIPLYEQYF. The CDR3 DNA sequence: TGTGCCAGCGCGCCCAGCCCCATCCCCCTCTACGAGCAGTACTTC. The chain couples TRBV5-5 to TRBJ2-7, with D uncertain. This CDR3 has 15 amino acids. V lost 7 bases, J lost 3 bases, and 20 bases lay in between. Germline lookup yields CDR1 SGHKS and CDR2 YYEKEE (reference sequence).

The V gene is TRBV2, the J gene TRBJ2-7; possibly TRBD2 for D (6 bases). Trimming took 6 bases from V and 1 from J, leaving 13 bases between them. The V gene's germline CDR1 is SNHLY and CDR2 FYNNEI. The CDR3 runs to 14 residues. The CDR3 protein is CASRDGGFSYEQYF. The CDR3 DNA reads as TGTGCCAGCAGAGACGGGGGTTTTTCCTACGAGCAGTACTTC. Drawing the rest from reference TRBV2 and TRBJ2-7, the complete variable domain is EPEVTQTPSHQVTQMGQEVILRCVPISNHLYFYWYRQILGQKVEFLVSFYNNEISEKSEIFDDQFSVERPDGSNFTLKIRSTKLEDSAMYFCASRDGGFSYEQYFGPGTRLTVT.

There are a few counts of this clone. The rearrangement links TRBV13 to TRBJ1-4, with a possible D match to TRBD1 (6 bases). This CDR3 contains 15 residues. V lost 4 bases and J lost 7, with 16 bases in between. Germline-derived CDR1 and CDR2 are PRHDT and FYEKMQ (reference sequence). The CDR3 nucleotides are TGTGCCAGCAGCTCCCCGTCCGGGACACGTGAAAAACTGTTTTTT. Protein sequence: CASSSPSGTREKLFF.

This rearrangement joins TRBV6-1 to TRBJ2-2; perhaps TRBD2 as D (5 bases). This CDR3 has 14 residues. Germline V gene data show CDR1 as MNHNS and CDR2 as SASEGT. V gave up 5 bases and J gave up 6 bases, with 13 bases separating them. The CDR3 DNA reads TGTGCCAGCAGTTTAACGGGGTTGTCCGGGGAGCTGTTTTTT. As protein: CASSLTGLSGELFF.

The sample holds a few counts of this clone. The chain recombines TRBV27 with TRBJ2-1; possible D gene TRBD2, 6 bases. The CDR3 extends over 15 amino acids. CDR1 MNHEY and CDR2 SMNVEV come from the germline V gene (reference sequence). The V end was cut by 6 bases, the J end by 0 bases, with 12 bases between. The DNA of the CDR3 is TGTGCCAGCAGGGACACTAGCATCTCCTACAATGAGCAGTTCTTC. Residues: CASRDTSISYNEQFF.

CDR3 in amino acids: CASSRGSETQYF. The CDR3 coding sequence is TGTGCCAGCAGCAGGGGTTCAGAGACCCAGTACTTC. V gene TRBV9 combines with J gene TRBJ2-5, with D tentatively TRBD1 (5 bases). V lost 4 bases, J lost 4 bases, and 8 bases lay in between. CDR3 length: 12 amino acids. The V gene's germline CDR1 is SGDLS and CDR2 YYNGEE.